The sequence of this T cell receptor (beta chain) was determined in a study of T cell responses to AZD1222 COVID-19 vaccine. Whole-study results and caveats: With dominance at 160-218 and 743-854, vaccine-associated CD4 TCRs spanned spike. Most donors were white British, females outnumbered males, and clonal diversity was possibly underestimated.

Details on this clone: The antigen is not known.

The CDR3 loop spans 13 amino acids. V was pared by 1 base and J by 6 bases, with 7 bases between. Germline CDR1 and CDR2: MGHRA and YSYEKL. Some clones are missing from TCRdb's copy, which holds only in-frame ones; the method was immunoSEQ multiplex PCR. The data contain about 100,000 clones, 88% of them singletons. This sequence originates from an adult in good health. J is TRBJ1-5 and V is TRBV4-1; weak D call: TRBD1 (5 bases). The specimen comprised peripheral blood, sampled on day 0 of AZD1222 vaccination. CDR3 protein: CASSQGGAQPQHF. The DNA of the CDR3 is TGCGCCAGCAGCCAAGGCGGGGCTCAGCCCCAGCATTTT.